These 26 T cell receptor beta chains were all obtained from the same sample, sequenced in a study of blood T cells in healthy people across ages. Alongside a J-beta primer mix, a sample-barcoded 5' primer served in a second PCR lasting about 7 to 12 cycles. From the 5' RACE reads, TCRdb called clonotypes with MiXCR, one entry per CDR3 protein. Of 1.5 million to 2 million distinct CDR3 sequences listed, roughly 43% are singletons. The sample comprised blood. These receptor sequences come from a human donor in good health.

The chain carries TRBV5-1 and TRBJ2-5; D possibly corresponds to TRBD2 (6 bases). Gene TRBJ2-7 matches the end of the DNA better, so the J call may be wrong. The CDR3 has 13 amino acids. CDR1 and CDR2 from the germline V gene are SGHRS and YFSETQ. This chain's CDR3 is CATKPAGRYEQYF. The DNA of the CDR3 is TGCGCCACGAAACCGGCGGGGCGCTACGAGCAGTACTTC.

V is TRBV6-2 or TRBV6-3 and J is TRBJ2-1; D unresolved. The CDR3 has 15 residues. The V and J ends lost 2 bases and 4 bases respectively, with 12 bases between them. CDR1 is MNHEY, CDR2 SVGEGT, per germline. In nucleotides, the CDR3 is TGTGCCAGCAGTTACGACCTAGGGCGGTACAATGAGCAGTTCTTC. It yields the protein CASSYDLGRYNEQFF.

The rearrangement uses TRBV7-2 and TRBJ2-2; 8 positions match TRBD2. CDR3 length: 16 amino acids. The V gene's germline CDR1 is SGHTA and CDR2 FQGNSA. Trimming at V came to 2 bases and at J to 3 bases, leaving 5 bases not matched to a gene. CDR3 DNA sequence: TGTGCCAGCAGCTTAATTAGCGGGGCCTACACCGGGGAGCTGTTTTTT. Translating gives CASSLISGAYTGELFF.

The chain recombines TRBV4-3 with TRBJ2-3, with 10 bases identical to TRBD2. CDR1 is LGHNA, CDR2 YSLEER, per germline. The CDR3 sequence is 17 residues long. J was trimmed by 0 bases and V by 2 bases; bases with no gene match: 5. This CDR3 is CASSQTPLAGSTDTQYF. The CDR3 nucleotides are TGCGCCAGCAGCCAAACTCCACTAGCGGGGAGCACAGATACGCAGTATTTT.

V is TRBV5-1 and J is TRBJ2-3; 10 bases are a match to TRBD2. Germline V gene sequence: CDR1 SGHRS, CDR2 YFSETQ. This CDR3 is built from 14 residues. Unmatched junction bases numbered 2, after V lost 2 bases and J lost 5 bases. CDR3 coding DNA: TGCGCCAGCAGCTTCGGGACTAGCGTAGATACGCAGTATTTT. The encoded protein is CASSFGTSVDTQYF.

The gene calls are TRBV10-3 and TRBJ1-2, with D possibly being TRBD1 (6 bases). This CDR3 has 14 amino acids. Germline CDR1 and CDR2: ENHRY and SYGVKD. Deletions cut 4 bases from V and 4 bases from J, with 13 bases between. The CDR3 DNA reads as TGTGCCATCAGTGGGTCTGACAGGATCTATGGCTACACCTTC. Protein sequence: CAISGSDRIYGYTF.

This clonotype came up a few times. The chain links TRBV20-1 to TRBJ1-2; 7 nucleotides match TRBD1. CDR1 and CDR2 from the germline V gene are DFQATT and SNEGSKA (reference sequence). Unmatched junction bases numbered 9, after V lost 0 bases and J lost 2 bases. The CDR3 runs 16 residues. The CDR3 loop reads CSARDFFGQENYGYTF. For the CDR3, the DNA is TGCAGTGCTAGAGATTTCTTCGGACAGGAGAACTATGGCTACACCTTC.

The chain has TRBV7-6 and TRBJ1-2, with D hard to call. The CDR3 loop spans 13 amino acids. Germline CDR1 is SGHVS and CDR2 is FNYEAQ. Trimming left V 5 bases short and J 6 bases short, with 13 bases between. The CDR3 here is CASSLNGRNGYTF. The CDR3 nucleotides read TGTGCCAGCAGCCTTAATGGCCGTAATGGCTACACCTTC.

The sample holds a few counts of this clonotype. The chain combines TRBV2 with TRBJ1-5; D gene ambiguous. Germline lookup yields CDR1 SNHLY and CDR2 FYNNEI. The CDR3 totals 14 residues. V lost 4 bases to trimming and J lost 1 base, with 8 bases between them. CDR3 nucleotides: TGTGCCAGCAGTGTATATAGGAGCAATCAGCCCCAGCATTTT. Encoded protein: CASSVYRSNQPQHF.

The V gene is TRBV4-2, the J gene TRBJ2-7; 7 bases are shared with TRBD1. This CDR3 contains 16 residues. CDR1 and CDR2 from the germline V gene are LGHNA and YNFKEQ. V trimming: 4 bases; J trimming: 7 bases; junction bases outside the gene matches: 16. The CDR3 DNA reads TGTGCCAGCAGCCTCTCACAGGGGACAAGTCCTAGGGAGCAGTACTTC. It is translated as CASSLSQGTSPREQYF.

This clonotype was seen more than once but under ten times. The V and J genes are TRBV20-1 and TRBJ2-5; perhaps D is TRBD1 or TRBD2 (5 bases each). TRBJ2-7 matches the DNA end more closely, so the J call is doubtful. This CDR3 contains 13 residues. Germline V lookup: CDR1 DFQATT, CDR2 SNEGSKA (reference sequence). CDR3 amino acids: CSASTLGVYEQYF. The CDR3 coding sequence is TGCAGTGCTAGCACGTTGGGGGTTTACGAGCAGTACTTC.

This clonotype showed up just once. The chain joins TRBV28 to TRBJ2-7, with D maybe TRBD1 (6 bases). The germline V gene encodes CDR1 MDHEN and CDR2 SYDVKM. V was shortened by 1 base and J by 0 bases, with 16 bases between the two germline ends. The CDR3 contains 17 residues. This chain's CDR3 is CASSLSLVAGDSYEQYF. CDR3 DNA: TGTGCCAGCAGTTTATCCTTGGTGGCAGGGGACTCCTACGAGCAGTACTTC.

This clonotype was detected a few times. The CDR3 nucleotides read TGCACCACTCGGGGGACCCAGGGCTACACCTTC. As protein: CTTRGTQGYTF. V gene TRBV29-1 combines with J gene TRBJ1-2, with D perhaps matching TRBD1 (5 bases). CDR3 size: 11 residues. Germline loops: CDR1 SQVTM, CDR2 ANQGSEA. The whole variable domain, remainder taken from reference TRBV29-1 and TRBJ1-2, is SAVISQKPSRDICQRGTSLTIQCQVDSQVTMMFWYRQQPGQSLTLIATANQGSEATYESGFVIDKFPISRPNLTFSTLTVSNMSPEDSSIYLCTTRGTQGYTFGSGTRLTVV.

As for this clonotype: The junction differs from germline at one of its ends, possibly a read error. The genes are TRBV5-1 and TRBJ2-5; perhaps TRBD2 as D (6 bases). The DNA matches TRBJ2-7 better at its end, which makes the J call doubtful. CDR3 length equals 12 residues. Germline lookup yields CDR1 SGHRS and CDR2 YFSETQ. The CDR3 DNA follows: TGCGCCGGCAGCTTGGGAGGTCACGAGCAGTACTTC. It specifies CAGSLGGHEQYF.

The chain joins TRBV6-2 or TRBV6-3 to TRBJ2-4; TRBD1 might be the D (6 bases). V was trimmed by 7 bases and J by 0 bases, leaving 16 bases between them. The CDR3 spans 16 residues. Per the germline V gene, CDR1 is MNHEY and CDR2 is SVGEGT. The CDR3 DNA follows: TGTGCCAGCACCCACCAGGGGCATCCAGCCAAAAACATTCAGTACTTC. Encoded protein: CASTHQGHPAKNIQYF.

This clonotype occurred a few times. J is TRBJ2-1 and V is TRBV6-5, with D possibly TRBD2 on 7 matching bases. The CDR3 has 12 amino acids. V was shortened by 4 bases and J by 10 bases, with 11 bases between the two germline ends. CDR1 and CDR2 from the germline V gene are MNHEY and SVGAGI. CDR3 region: CASSSRGAEQFF. The CDR3 nucleotides read TGTGCCAGCAGTTCACGGGGGGCCGAGCAGTTCTTC.

The gene calls are TRBV24-1 and TRBJ2-6; D remains ambiguous. The CDR3 is made up of 18 amino acids. V dropped 3 bases and J dropped 0 bases, with 14 bases sitting between them. Germline lookup yields CDR1 KGHDR and CDR2 SFDVKD. In DNA form, the CDR3 reads TGTGCCACCAGTGATGCCACATTGTCCCGCTCTGGGGCCAACGTCCTGACTTTC. Its translation: CATSDATLSRSGANVLTF.

The V gene is TRBV12-3 or TRBV12-4, the J gene TRBJ2-1, with D maybe TRBD2 (6 bases). The CDR3 is 18 residues long. V lost 3 bases and J lost 3, with 21 bases in between. The DNA of the CDR3 is TGTGCCAGCAGTTTTTCAGTTTTGGCGACGGGGGACTACAATGAGCAGTTCTTC. Its translation is CASSFSVLATGDYNEQFF.

The chain uses TRBV7-2 and TRBJ2-5; 7 bases align to TRBD1. The DNA end is a closer match to TRBJ2-7, so the J assignment may be wrong. Germline CDR1 is SGHTA and CDR2 is FQGNSA. The CDR3 sequence is 13 residues long. DNA of the CDR3: TGTGCCAGCAGCTACGGGACAGTCTTCGAGCAGTACTTC. Its translation is CASSYGTVFEQYF.

This clonotype was counted only a few times. V gene TRBV18 combines with J gene TRBJ1-2; 8 bases map to TRBD1. V lost 6 bases to trimming and J lost 7 bases; unmatched junction nucleotides: 10. Per the germline V gene, CDR1 is KGHSH and CDR2 is LQKENI. The CDR3 is made up of 14 amino acids. The CDR3 here is CASSPVQGASGYTF. CDR3 nucleotide sequence: TGTGCCAGCTCCCCCGTTCAGGGGGCATCTGGCTACACCTTC.

This clonotype has a handful of counts. This sequence joins TRBV5-1 and TRBJ2-3, with TRBD1 identical over 9 bases. The CDR3 is 16 amino acids. Germline V CDR1 and CDR2: SGHRS, YFSETQ. Losses at the gene ends were 6 bases for V and 4 bases for J; bases not matched to a gene: 12. CDR3 DNA: TGCGCCAGCAAAACTTTGGGACAGGGTATGTCAGATACGCAGTATTTT. Its translation: CASKTLGQGMSDTQYF.

The genes are TRBV28 and TRBJ2-4, with D uncertain. The CDR3 is made up of 13 amino acids. Germline loops: CDR1 MDHEN, CDR2 SYDVKM. The V and J ends lost 7 bases and 0 bases respectively, with 7 bases between them. CDR3 sequence: CASTTPAKNIQYF. In DNA form, the CDR3 reads TGTGCCAGCACCACGCCAGCCAAAAACATTCAGTACTTC.

V and J are TRBV7-9 and TRBJ1-1, with TRBD1 identical over 8 bases. The CDR3 length is 15 residues. CDR1 and CDR2 (germline): SEHNR, FQNEAQ (reference sequence). J was trimmed by 6 bases and V by 5 bases; bases with no gene match: 11. CDR3 in amino acids: CASSPRTGLHAEAFF. The CDR3 coding sequence is TGTGCCAGCAGCCCCCGGACAGGGCTACACGCTGAAGCTTTCTTT. Full variable domain (rest looked up from reference TRBV7-9 and TRBJ1-1): DTGVSQNPRHKITKRGQNVTFRCDPISEHNRLYWYRQTLGQGPEFLTYFQNEAQLEKSRLLSDRFSAERPKGSFSTLEIQRTEQGDSAMYLCASSPRTGLHAEAFFGQGTRLTVV.

This clonotype was detected a few times. This chain uses TRBV9 with TRBJ2-1; D call uncertain. The V end was cut by 1 base, the J end by 10 bases, with 6 bases between. The CDR3 is made up of 11 amino acids. Germline CDR1 reads SGDLS; CDR2 reads YYNGEE. The CDR3, as DNA: TGTGCCAGCAGCGTAAAAGGCGAGCAGTTCTTC. This gives the protein CASSVKGEQFF.

The chain combines TRBV20-1 with TRBJ2-3; 9 positions agree with TRBD2. J was trimmed by 4 bases and V by 1 base; bases with no gene match: 6. The CDR3 spans 15 residues. CDR1 and CDR2 from the germline V gene are DFQATT and SNEGSKA (reference sequence). This chain's CDR3 is CSARGGGGASDTQYF. In DNA, the CDR3 is TGCAGTGCTAGAGGGGGCGGGGGGGCCTCAGATACGCAGTATTTT.

This sequence joins TRBV2 and TRBJ1-2; D gene unclear. Germline CDR1 reads SNHLY; CDR2 reads FYNNEI. The CDR3 runs to 12 residues. Trimming removed 4 bases at V and 8 bases at J, with 11 bases between. The CDR3 nucleotides read TGTGCCAGCAGTGTCACGTCTACGGGCTACACCTTC. This gives the protein CASSVTSTGYTF.